The 30 T cell receptor beta chains listed next were all sequenced from one sample in a study of T cell responses to AZD1222 COVID-19 vaccine. The protocol was immunoSEQ multiplex PCR, while the TCRdb copy is restricted to in-frame clones and leaves out a portion. The sample lists around 190,000 clones, roughly 90% occurring once. The input for sequencing was peripheral blood, taken 28 days after the second AZD1222 dose. All receptors derive from an adult who received the AZD1222 COVID-19 vaccine.

This clone was detected only once. The rearrangement uses TRBV7-9 and TRBJ1-3; 7 positions match TRBD1. V shed 5 bases and J 3 bases; nucleotides not matched to a gene: 13. The germline CDR1 and CDR2 sequences are SEHNR and FQNEAQ (reference sequence). The CDR3 spans 17 residues. The CDR3 DNA reads as TGTGCCAGCAGCCCAGGGGGGGGTCGCTCCCGTGGAAACACCATATATTTT. Encoded protein: CASSPGGGRSRGNTIYF.

J is TRBJ2-2 and V is TRBV9; 8 positions match TRBD2. Germline CDR1 reads SGDLS; CDR2 reads YYNGEE. J was trimmed by 1 base and V by 4 bases; bases with no gene match: 6. There are 16 residues in the CDR3. The CDR3 spells CASSLQAGVNTGELFF. In DNA, the CDR3 is TGTGCCAGCAGCCTACAAGCGGGAGTGAACACCGGGGAGCTGTTTTTT.

The V gene is TRBV27, the J gene TRBJ1-2; weak D call: TRBD1 (6 bases). There are 15 residues in the CDR3. Germline V gene lookup returns CDR1 MNHEY and CDR2 SMNVEV (reference sequence). Trimming shortened V by 2 bases and J by 5 bases, and 15 bases separated the two germline ends. CDR3 nucleotides: TGTGCCAGCAGTTTAGGACAGCCGGGGGTTTATGGCTACACCTTC. This codes for CASSLGQPGVYGYTF.

The CDR3 sequence is CASSPRVTNEKLFF. The DNA for the CDR3 is TGTGCCAGCAGTCCGAGGGTAACTAATGAAAAACTGTTTTTT. The gene calls are TRBV27 and TRBJ1-4; no definite D call. Germline V CDR1 and CDR2: MNHEY, SMNVEV (reference sequence). The CDR3 extends over 14 amino acids. V was pared by 5 bases and J by 1 base, with 8 bases between.

The chain joins TRBV11-2 to TRBJ1-1; D is unclear. CDR3 size: 14 residues. The ends were cut back, 8 bases at V and 3 bases at J, with 16 bases in the middle. The V gene's germline CDR1 is SGHAT and CDR2 FQNNGV. This CDR3 is CASLTRGEDTEAFF. The DNA of the CDR3 is TGTGCCAGCCTGACACGCGGGGAGGACACTGAAGCTTTCTTT.

The V gene is TRBV7-2, the J gene TRBJ1-2; 7 bases align to TRBD1. Germline-derived CDR1 and CDR2 are SGHTA and FQGNSA. This CDR3 spans 15 amino acids. Germline trimming cut 5 bases from V and 4 bases from J; bases unmatched to any gene: 10. The CDR3 DNA reads as TGTGCCAGCAGCCCCGGGACAGTCTTAATCTATGGCTACACCTTC. Translated, it gives CASSPGTVLIYGYTF.

The sample holds a few counts of this clone. The chain has TRBV2 and TRBJ1-6; 8 nucleotides line up with TRBD1. The CDR3 runs to 15 residues. The V segment lost 6 bases and the J segment 10 bases; nucleotides outside the gene matches: 11. CDR1 is SNHLY and CDR2 is FYNNEI in the germline V gene. As DNA, the CDR3 is TGTGCCAGCAGCGTTTCGACAGGGGTGGGATCACCCCTCCACTTT. Protein: CASSVSTGVGSPLHF.

The rearrangement joins TRBV11-2 to TRBJ1-2; D call uncertain. Trimming stripped 5 bases from V and 4 bases from J, with 8 bases between. The V gene's germline CDR1 is SGHAT and CDR2 FQNNGV. The CDR3 extends over 12 amino acids. Here the CDR3 reads CASSNGIYGYTF. The CDR3 DNA reads as TGTGCCAGCAGCAACGGGATCTATGGCTACACCTTC. The whole variable domain, remainder taken from reference TRBV11-2 and TRBJ1-2, is EAGVAQSPRYKIIEKRQSVAFWCNPISGHATLYWYQQILGQGPKLLIQFQNNGVVDDSQLPKDRFSAERLKGVDSTLKIQPAKLEDSAVYLCASSNGIYGYTFGSGTRLTVV.

This sequence joins TRBV27 and TRBJ1-3; D is undetermined. Trimming left V 4 bases short and J 4 bases short, with 14 bases between. The germline gives CDR1 MNHEY, CDR2 SMNVEV (reference sequence). The CDR3 consists of 15 residues. Here the CDR3 DNA reads TGTGCCAGCAGTTGGCAGGCTGGTTCCGGAAACACCATATATTTT. Translation: CASSWQAGSGNTIYF.

V gene TRBV4-1 combines with J gene TRBJ2-7, with TRBD1 matching over 11 bases. This CDR3 spans 15 amino acids. The V gene end was trimmed by 1 base and the J gene end by 6 bases; junction bases not matched to a gene: 5. Looked up from germline, CDR1 is MGHRA and CDR2 is YSYEKL. The CDR3 spells CASSQVSDRGREQYF. CDR3 in DNA: TGCGCCAGCAGCCAAGTATCGGACAGGGGGCGCGAGCAGTACTTC.

The chain is built from TRBV15 and TRBJ1-1; a weak D match, TRBD1 (5 bases). Trimming stripped 1 base from V and 3 bases from J, with 21 bases between. The CDR3 runs 18 residues. CDR1 is LNHNV, CDR2 YYDKDF, per germline (reference sequence). The CDR3 sequence: CATSRGIGGGGNDTEAFF. In DNA, the CDR3 is TGTGCCACCAGCAGAGGAATCGGCGGGGGAGGGAATGACACTGAAGCTTTCTTT.

V is TRBV7-8 and J is TRBJ2-2, with no clear D. Germline values: CDR1 SGHVS, CDR2 FQNEAQ. This CDR3 is 13 amino acids long. Trimming pared 2 bases from V and 6 bases from J, leaving 7 bases between. CDR3: CASSLFASGELFF. CDR3 DNA: TGTGCCAGCAGCTTATTCGCATCCGGGGAGCTGTTTTTT.

J is TRBJ2-6 and V is TRBV11-2, with D unresolved. V was shortened by 3 bases and J by 9 bases, with 15 bases between the two germline ends. The length of the CDR3 is 15 residues. Germline V lookup: CDR1 SGHAT, CDR2 FQNNGV. CDR3 bases: TGTGCCAGCAGCTTGGGGATTGCAGGTGTCAACGTCCTGACTTTC. Amino acids: CASSLGIAGVNVLTF.

DNA of the CDR3: TGTGCCAGCAGCTTACTCGACAGGGCCTATGGCTACACCTTC. This encodes CASSLLDRAYGYTF. The chain has TRBV7-9 and TRBJ1-2; 7 bases line up with TRBD1. CDR1 is SEHNR and CDR2 is FQNEAQ in the germline V gene (reference sequence). The CDR3 is 14 residues long. The ends lost 2 bases at V and 4 bases at J; junction bases unmatched: 4.

Remarks on this clone: One end of the junction fails to match germline, which may point to a read error. The V call is TRBV15, the J call TRBJ2-5; 8 bases map to TRBD1. The germline CDR1 and CDR2 sequences are LNHNV and YYDKDF (reference sequence). The CDR3 is 13 amino acids. CDR3: CATGRGRQETQYF. The DNA for the CDR3 is TGTGCCACCGGCAGGGGGCGCCAAGAGACCCAGTACTTC.

The chain has TRBV30 and TRBJ2-5; D call uncertain. Trimming removed 0 bases from V and 9 bases from J, with 8 bases in between. This CDR3 region has 11 residues. The germline V gene has CDR1 GTSNPN and CDR2 SVGIG (reference sequence). CDR3 coding DNA: TGTGCCTGGAGTGTAAAGAACGCCCAGTACTTC. It is translated as CAWSVKNAQYF. The variable domain in full, completed from reference TRBV30 and TRBJ2-5, reads SQTIHQWPATLVQPVGSPLSLECTVEGTSNPNLYWYRQAAGRGLQLLFYSVGIGQISSEVPQNLSASRPQDRQFILSSKKLLLSDSGFYLCAWSVKNAQYFGPGTRLLVL.

The chain uses TRBV18 and TRBJ2-2; D might be TRBD1 or TRBD2, each matching 6 bases. This CDR3 spans 15 amino acids. Trimming shortened V by 3 bases and J by 7 bases, and 15 bases separated the two germline ends. CDR1 is KGHSH and CDR2 is LQKENI in the germline V gene. CDR3 amino acids: CASSPRDILGGELFF. CDR3 nucleotides: TGTGCCAGCTCACCGCGGGACATCCTCGGCGGGGAGCTGTTTTTT.

The chain couples TRBV5-4 to TRBJ2-5; the match to TRBD1 covers 7 bases. Germline CDR1 SGHNT, CDR2 YYREEE (reference sequence). J was trimmed by 1 base and V by 4 bases; bases with no gene match: 7. CDR3 length: 15 amino acids. The CDR3 loop is CASSPTGMGQETQYF. CDR3 sequence (DNA): TGTGCCAGCAGCCCGACAGGGATGGGCCAAGAGACCCAGTACTTC.

This clone was seen more than once but under ten times. This chain joins TRBV18 and TRBJ2-7, with 9 bases that match TRBD2. V lost 3 bases, J lost 0 bases, and 3 bases stayed unmatched. Germline V gene sequence: CDR1 KGHSH, CDR2 LQKENI. CDR3 length equals 15 residues. CDR3 DNA sequence: TGTGCCAGCTCACCCAGACTAGCGGACTCCTACGAGCAGTACTTC. Translation gives CASSPRLADSYEQYF.

This clone turned up a few times. The chain employs TRBV9 and TRBJ2-7, with 10 bases lining up with TRBD2. J gave up 5 bases and V 0 bases, and 8 bases lay outside the gene matches. CDR1 SGDLS and CDR2 YYNGEE come from the germline V gene. The CDR3 length is 16 residues. In DNA form, the CDR3 reads TGTGCCAGCAGCGTAGGGCTAGCGGGAGTTGAAAACGAGCAGTACTTC. Translation: CASSVGLAGVENEQYF.

This clone was seen only once. The chain employs TRBV5-5 and TRBJ1-1; D is perhaps TRBD1 (5 bases). The length of the CDR3 is 14 residues. CDR1 and CDR2 from the germline V gene are SGHKS and YYEKEE (reference sequence). Trimming left V 0 bases short and J 5 bases short, with 11 bases between. CDR3 bases: TGTGCCAGCAGCTTGGTGAGGGGCTGGACTGAAGCTTTCTTT. Protein: CASSLVRGWTEAFF.

V gene TRBV19 combines with J gene TRBJ2-4; 15 nucleotides match TRBD2. This CDR3 is 21 amino acids long. Germline-derived CDR1 and CDR2 are LNHDA and SQIVND (reference sequence). J was trimmed by 0 bases and V by 3 bases; bases with no gene match: 12. The CDR3 loop reads CASSMKAGLAGGSVAKNIQYF. CDR3 sequence (DNA): TGTGCCAGTAGTATGAAGGCGGGACTAGCGGGAGGAAGCGTAGCCAAAAACATTCAGTACTTC.

This sequence joins TRBV7-2 and TRBJ1-1; the D is unclear. The length of the CDR3 is 15 residues. Trimming removed 1 base at V and 0 bases at J, with 9 bases between. In germline, CDR1 is SGHTA, CDR2 FQGNSA. The CDR3 DNA is TGTGCCAGCAGCTTAGTCGTGGGGATGAACACTGAAGCTTTCTTT. Translating it yields CASSLVVGMNTEAFF.

The CDR3: CAWTGGGRVTGELFF. The CDR3 DNA reads TGTGCCTGGACCGGGGGAGGGCGGGTCACCGGGGAGCTGTTTTTT. The J gene is TRBJ2-2, the V gene TRBV30, with 7 bases lining up with TRBD2. J gave up 4 bases and V 4 bases, and 9 bases lay outside the gene matches. The CDR3 is 15 amino acids. Germline V gene sequence: CDR1 GTSNPN, CDR2 SVGIG (reference sequence).

To note about this clone: A read error may account for a junction end that differs from germline. V and J are TRBV7-7 and TRBJ2-5; D unresolved. The CDR3 totals 13 residues. CDR1 and CDR2 (germline): SSHAT, FNYEAQ (reference sequence). The CDR3 protein is CASSLRLQETQYF. The CDR3 DNA reads as TGTGCTAGCAGCTTAAGGCTGCAAGAGACCCAGTACTTC.

The chain joins TRBV19 to TRBJ2-3; D is perhaps TRBD2 (5 bases). The germline CDR1 and CDR2 sequences are LNHDA and SQIVND (reference sequence). Deletions cut 3 bases from V and 4 bases from J, with 11 bases between. There are 14 residues in the CDR3. This CDR3 is CASSIGGSPDTQYF. The CDR3 DNA follows: TGTGCCAGTAGTATTGGCGGGTCCCCAGATACGCAGTATTTT.

The chain joins TRBV9 to TRBJ2-5, with TRBD2 matching 11 bases. The CDR3 has 16 residues. CDR1 SGDLS and CDR2 YYNGEE come from the germline V gene. V gave up 0 bases and J gave up 3 bases; unmatched junction bases: 4. The CDR3 loop reads CASSVGETSGKETQYF. The DNA for the CDR3 is TGTGCCAGCAGCGTAGGGGAGACTAGCGGGAAAGAGACCCAGTACTTC.

The V gene is TRBV7-3, the J gene TRBJ2-3; D possibly uses TRBD1 or TRBD2 (6 bases each). Per the germline V gene, CDR1 is SGHTA and CDR2 is FQGTGA. CDR3 length: 16 amino acids. Trimming shortened V by 2 bases and J by 3 bases, and 15 bases separated the two germline ends. The CDR3 protein is CASSLERGAGTDTQYF. The CDR3 bases are TGTGCCAGCAGCTTAGAGAGGGGGGCCGGGACAGATACGCAGTATTTT.

This clone was recorded a few times. The chain carries TRBV2 and TRBJ2-3; D unresolved. This CDR3 has 11 amino acids. V was trimmed by 5 bases and J by 5 bases, leaving 5 bases between them. Per germline, CDR1 SNHLY and CDR2 FYNNEI. CDR3: CASSLGDTQYF. The CDR3 region has the DNA TGTGCCAGCAGTTTAGGAGATACGCAGTATTTT.

The chain employs TRBV4-1 and TRBJ1-5; no firm D call. Per germline, CDR1 MGHRA and CDR2 YSYEKL. The CDR3 is 16 residues long. Trimming took off 2 bases at V and 0 bases at J, with 11 bases between the two ends. The CDR3 is CASSQFPGDSNQPQHF. CDR3 bases: TGCGCCAGCAGCCAATTCCCCGGCGATAGCAATCAGCCCCAGCATTTT.